Below, 23 T cell receptor beta chains from the same sample are listed, as sequenced in a study of PD-1 blockade in classical Hodgkin lymphoma. Every patient had relapsed following autologous stem cell transplantation, and cohorts differed in brentuximab vedotin exposure. Profiling relied on immunoSEQ multiplex PCR, and the TCRdb table lists in-frame clones only, not all of them. The sample contains about 43,000 clones, roughly 70% of which appear only once. Sequenced material: peripheral blood mononuclear cells (PBMCs), taken before the second cycle of nivolumab. These receptors were obtained from a human donor with classical Hodgkin lymphoma.

The gene calls are TRBV7-9 and TRBJ2-7; D ambiguous. Trimming left V 3 bases short and J 0 bases short, with 15 bases between. The CDR3 is 16 amino acids. Germline V gene lookup returns CDR1 SEHNR and CDR2 FQNEAQ (reference sequence). The CDR3 region is CASSLTRLQSSYEQYF. The CDR3 DNA sequence: TGTGCCAGCAGCTTGACGAGGCTTCAGAGCTCCTACGAGCAGTACTTC.

The chain carries TRBV21-1 and TRBJ2-5; the table's D call, TRBD1, was not checked against the DNA. TRBV21-1 is described as a pseudogene. The CDR3 is 14 amino acids. The CDR3 region is CASPGQGYQETQYF. CDR3 in DNA: TGTGCCAGCCCGGGACAGGGGTATCAAGAGACCCAGTACTTC.

This chain uses TRBV19 with TRBJ2-2, with D unresolved. CDR3 size: 13 residues. Germline CDR1 LNHDA, CDR2 SQIVND (reference sequence). Deletions cut 5 bases from V and 7 bases from J, with 11 bases between. The CDR3, as DNA: TGTGCCAGTAGTCCCTCAGGTGTCGGGGAGCTGTTTTTT. Its translation is CASSPSGVGELFF.

The CDR3 here is CASSLSPGQAAFEAFF. CDR3 sequence (DNA): TGTGCCAGCAGTTTATCCCCGGGACAGGCCGCGTTCGAAGCTTTCTTT. The chain links TRBV27 to TRBJ1-1; TRBD1 agrees at 8 bases. J gave up 8 bases and V 0 bases, and 11 bases lay outside the gene matches. The germline CDR1 and CDR2 sequences are MNHEY and SMNVEV (reference sequence). The CDR3 consists of 16 residues.

The rearrangement joins TRBV7-8 to TRBJ1-1; D is unresolved. V was cut by 0 bases and J by 5 bases, with 4 bases left in between. Germline V gives CDR1 SGHVS, CDR2 FQNEAQ. The CDR3 is 12 amino acids. The CDR3 reads CASSLAGTEAFF. DNA for the CDR3: TGTGCCAGCAGCTTAGCGGGTACTGAAGCTTTCTTT.

The chain links TRBV6-5 to TRBJ2-7, with 9 nucleotides matching TRBD1. Germline CDR1 MNHEY, CDR2 SVGAGI. The CDR3 runs 15 residues. V gave up 4 bases and J gave up 7 bases; unmatched junction bases: 11. The CDR3 DNA follows: TGTGCCAGCAGTTCGGGACAGGGAAACTTGTGGGAGCAGTACTTC. Translated, it gives CASSSGQGNLWEQYF.

The chain uses TRBV6-5 and TRBJ2-7; 8 positions agree with TRBD2. J lost 0 bases, V lost 2 bases, and 3 bases had no gene match. Germline V gives CDR1 MNHEY, CDR2 SVGAGI. The CDR3 has 15 amino acids. The CDR3 loop reads CASSYAGGLSYEQYF. In DNA, the CDR3 is TGTGCCAGCAGTTACGCGGGGGGACTCTCCTACGAGCAGTACTTC.

Concerning this clone: At one end, the junction sequence differs from germline, possibly due to a read error. This chain connects TRBV27 to TRBJ1-2; 7 bases are shared with TRBD1. Germline loops: CDR1 MNHEY, CDR2 SMNVEV (reference sequence). The CDR3 spans 11 residues. The CDR3 loop reads CASSSAGTAYF. Here the CDR3 DNA reads TGTGCCAGCAGTTCGGCCGGGACAGCTTACTTC.

The chain combines TRBV28 with TRBJ2-7; perhaps TRBD2 as D (5 bases). The CDR3 extends over 13 amino acids. With 6 bases removed from V and 0 bases from J, the gap between germline ends came to 9 bases. Germline V CDR1 and CDR2: MDHEN, SYDVKM. CDR3 region: CASSPGVSYEQYF. DNA of the CDR3: TGTGCCAGCAGCCCCGGGGTCTCCTACGAGCAGTACTTC.

This clone appeared a single time. The V call is TRBV30, the J call TRBJ2-1; possible D gene TRBD1, 6 bases. Germline V gene data show CDR1 as GTSNPN and CDR2 as SVGIG (reference sequence). The CDR3 totals 15 residues. The CDR3 reads CALGQQGESYNEQFF. The CDR3 region has the DNA TGTGCTTTGGGGCAACAGGGAGAATCCTACAATGAGCAGTTCTTC.

The gene calls are TRBV28 and TRBJ2-3, with D possibly TRBD1 on 5 matching bases. The CDR3 is 14 amino acids. CDR1 is MDHEN, CDR2 SYDVKM, per germline. The V and J ends lost 5 bases and 0 bases respectively, with 9 bases between them. The CDR3, as DNA: TGTGCCAGCAGTCGACAGACTAGCACAGATACGCAGTATTTT. Residues: CASSRQTSTDTQYF.

This sequence joins TRBV4-2 and TRBJ2-3; tentative D call: TRBD1 (5 bases). Germline V gene data show CDR1 as LGHNA and CDR2 as YNFKEQ. CDR3 length: 15 amino acids. The V end was cut by 5 bases, the J end by 0 bases, with 12 bases between. CDR3 region: CASSLTASSTDTQYF. DNA for the CDR3: TGTGCCAGCAGCTTGACAGCGTCTAGCACAGATACGCAGTATTTT.

The rearrangement uses TRBV7-3 and TRBJ2-3, with unresolved D. The CDR3 covers 11 residues. V lost 2 bases and J 5 bases, leaving 2 bases between the germline ends. Looked up from germline, CDR1 is SGHTA and CDR2 is FQGTGA. In DNA, the CDR3 is TGTGCCAGCAGCTTAGAAGATACGCAGTATTTT. It specifies CASSLEDTQYF.

This chain joins TRBV7-2 and TRBJ1-5; TRBD1 might be the D (5 bases). Germline V CDR1 and CDR2: SGHTA, FQGNSA. CDR3 size: 16 residues. V was clipped by 5 bases and J by 5 bases, with 19 bases between them. CDR3 region: CASSTRRETVHQPQHF. For the CDR3, the DNA is TGTGCCAGCAGCACTCGAAGGGAGACAGTTCATCAGCCCCAGCATTTT. The variable domain in full, with the rest retrieved from reference TRBV7-2 and TRBJ1-5, is GAGVSQSPSNKVTEKGKDVELRCDPISGHTALYWYRQSLGQGLEFLIYFQGNSAPDKSGLPSDRFSAERTGGSVSTLTIQRTQQEDSAVYLCASSTRRETVHQPQHFGDGTRLSIL.

By sample fraction, this clone is medium-sized (0.01 to 0.1%). This chain links TRBV5-4 with TRBJ1-3, with 9 bases lining up with TRBD1. V trimming: 0 bases; J trimming: 0 bases; junction bases outside the gene matches: 7. The length of the CDR3 is 18 residues. CDR1 is SGHNT, CDR2 YYREEE, per germline (reference sequence). CDR3 coding DNA: TGTGCCAGCAGCTTGGCTTTCGGACAGGGGCACTCTGGAAACACCATATATTTT. Protein product: CASSLAFGQGHSGNTIYF.

This clone was detected a few times. The chain carries TRBV7-6 and TRBJ2-1, with D possibly being TRBD1 (6 bases). The CDR3 is 16 amino acids. Between the trimmed V and J ends, which lost 4 bases and 3 bases, there was a span of 16 bases. In germline, CDR1 is SGHVS, CDR2 FNYEAQ. Written as DNA, the CDR3 is TGTGCCAGCAGCTCAGGGGTCGGGCGGTACTACAATGAGCAGTTCTTC. Translation: CASSSGVGRYYNEQFF.

This clone was detected ten times or more. The rearrangement uses TRBV6-6 and TRBJ1-2; D is perhaps TRBD1 (5 bases). Trimming cost V 7 bases and J 2 bases, with 8 bases left between them. The V gene's germline CDR1 is MNHNY and CDR2 SVGAGI (reference sequence). This CDR3 is 12 amino acids long. CDR3 in amino acids: CASTSGNYGYTF. CDR3 bases: TGTGCCAGCACGTCAGGGAACTATGGCTACACCTTC.

The J gene is TRBJ2-7, the V gene TRBV14; D might be TRBD1 (6 bases). This CDR3 contains 17 residues. Deletions cut 0 bases from V and 2 bases from J, with 17 bases between. CDR1 and CDR2 (germline): SGHDN, FVKESK. The CDR3 DNA reads as TGTGCCAGCAGCCAAGATTTTACAGGGATCCTAACCTACGAGCAGTACTTC. As protein: CASSQDFTGILTYEQYF.

V usage is TRBV30 and J usage is TRBJ2-3, with 8 bases aligning to TRBD1. Germline loops: CDR1 GTSNPN, CDR2 SVGIG (reference sequence). The CDR3 runs 13 residues. V lost 2 bases, J lost 6 bases, and 4 bases stayed unmatched. The CDR3 DNA is TGTGCCTGGAGTTCGACAGGGGCGGATACGCAGTATTTT. Amino acids: CAWSSTGADTQYF.

The chain couples TRBV4-2 to TRBJ2-1; D tentatively fits TRBD1 or TRBD2 (7 bases each). From germline, CDR1 is LGHNA and CDR2 YNFKEQ. V shed 4 bases and J shed 9 bases, with 25 bases lying between them. The CDR3 is made up of 17 amino acids. CDR3 amino acids: CASSPGEGAGAGIEQFF. The CDR3 DNA reads TGTGCCAGCAGCCCGGGAGAGGGGGCGGGAGCGGGGATTGAGCAGTTCTTC.

This chain connects TRBV9 to TRBJ2-3; D is unclear. V lost 4 bases and J lost 2, with 11 bases in between. The CDR3 has 14 residues. Germline loops: CDR1 SGDLS, CDR2 YYNGEE. CDR3 bases: TGTGCCAGCAGCAGCGAGCAAAACACAGATACGCAGTATTTT. This gives the protein CASSSEQNTDTQYF. Full variable domain (missing parts from reference TRBV9 and TRBJ2-3): DSGVTQTPKHLITATGQRVTLRCSPRSGDLSVYWYQQSLDQGLQFLIQYYNGEERAKGNILERFSAQQFPDLHSELNLSSLELGDSALYFCASSSEQNTDTQYFGPGTRLTVL.

The chain has TRBV29-1 and TRBJ2-3; D remains unclear. The ends were cut back, 7 bases at V and 3 bases at J, with 14 bases in the middle. This CDR3 has 13 amino acids. The germline gives CDR1 SQVTM, CDR2 ANQGSEA. The CDR3 protein is CSGMTPSTDTQYF. DNA for the CDR3: TGCAGCGGAATGACACCCTCGACAGATACGCAGTATTTT.

The chain is built from TRBV6-1 and TRBJ1-2; tentative D call: TRBD1 (5 bases). The CDR3 extends over 14 amino acids. The germline gives CDR1 MNHNS, CDR2 SASEGT. Trimming shortened V by 2 bases and J by 6 bases, and 13 bases separated the two germline ends. The CDR3 sequence is CASSEFRGSNGYTF. CDR3 sequence (DNA): TGTGCCAGCAGTGAATTCCGGGGGTCGAATGGCTACACCTTC.